These 26 T cell receptor beta chains share one sample of origin, sequenced in a study of T-cell reconstitution after alpha-beta-depleted transplantation in children. Their antigen targets remain unknown. Unique molecular identifiers were incorporated when the TCRbeta library was constructed. TCRdb recomputed calls from the PCR reads with MiXCR, one row per CDR3 protein. The table records about 300,000 distinct CDR3 sequences, roughly 7.8% of them present only once. Broader study findings: T-cell counts and diversity were attributed mostly to newly produced T cells one year after transplant.

The sample in question was peripheral blood, obtained 360 days after TCRalphabeta/CD19-depleted stem cell transplant. Receptors originate from a female patient aged 2-15 years who had a stem cell transplant for Fanconi anemia, so the T cells may come from the graft donor.

There are many counts of this clonotype. V usage is TRBV12-3 or TRBV12-4 and J usage is TRBJ2-2, with 7 bases lining up with TRBD1. The ends lost 3 bases at V and 7 bases at J; junction bases unmatched: 5. The CDR3 has 14 residues. This CDR3 is CASSFLAGGGELFF. DNA for the CDR3: TGTGCCAGCAGTTTTCTGGCAGGGGGCGGGGAGCTGTTTTTT.

This clonotype has ten or more counts. V usage is TRBV11-2 and J usage is TRBJ2-7; D gene ambiguous. The germline CDR1 and CDR2 sequences are SGHAT and FQNNGV. The V and J ends lost 1 base and 2 bases respectively, with 6 bases between them. The CDR3 is 13 amino acids. The CDR3 spells CASSLAWAYEQYF. The CDR3 DNA reads TGTGCCAGCAGCTTAGCCTGGGCCTACGAGCAGTACTTC.

This clonotype was observed many times. The chain recombines TRBV29-1 with TRBJ2-3, with 8 bases aligning to TRBD2. This CDR3 has 13 residues. Trimming removed 4 bases from V and 6 bases from J; junction bases left unmatched: 6. In germline, CDR1 is SQVTM, CDR2 ANQGSEA. The CDR3 here is CSVAGGGADTQYF. DNA of the CDR3: TGCAGCGTTGCGGGAGGGGGGGCCGATACGCAGTATTTT.

The chain couples TRBV18 to TRBJ1-2; D remains ambiguous. V shed 1 base and J shed 7 bases, with 19 bases lying between them. Germline V lookup: CDR1 KGHSH, CDR2 LQKENI. The CDR3 contains 16 residues. CDR3 in DNA: TGTGCCAGCTCACCACTGGAGGGCCGGACGCCGGGTGGCTACACCTTC. As protein: CASSPLEGRTPGGYTF.

Details on this clonotype: A single base separates this from a much larger clone, so it may be a read error. The rearrangement uses TRBV10-3 and TRBJ2-1; D ambiguous. This CDR3 spans 12 amino acids. Germline loops: CDR1 ENHRY, CDR2 SYGVKD. The CDR3: CAMSPGYSEQFF. The CDR3 DNA is TGTGCCATGAGTCCCGGCTACAGTGAGCAGTTCTTC.

This rearrangement joins TRBV27 to TRBJ1-1; 7 bases match TRBD1. This CDR3 spans 16 amino acids. Germline values: CDR1 MNHEY, CDR2 SMNVEV (reference sequence). V shed 3 bases, J shed 1 base, and the junction held 8 bases outside the gene matches. CDR3 sequence reads: CASSFDRDGGNTEAFF. CDR3 coding DNA: TGTGCCAGCAGTTTCGACAGGGACGGGGGGAACACTGAAGCTTTCTTT.

This clonotype came up many times. The chain joins TRBV4-1 to TRBJ2-3; 9 bases fit TRBD2. Germline-derived CDR1 and CDR2 are MGHRA and YSYEKL. V dropped 1 base and J dropped 6; count of bases not matched to a gene: 5. This CDR3 has 15 amino acids. The DNA for the CDR3 is TGCGCCAGCAGCCAAGTGGCGGGGGGGGCGGATACGCAGTATTTT. Protein: CASSQVAGGADTQYF.

This clonotype was counted only a few times. The chain links TRBV10-1 to TRBJ2-3; D perhaps matches TRBD1 (6 bases). The CDR3 spans 15 residues. Trimming stripped 6 bases from V and 4 bases from J, with 17 bases between. Germline V lookup: CDR1 WNHNN, CDR2 SYGVQD (reference sequence). The CDR3: CASSLGHSMADTQYF. CDR3 sequence (DNA): TGCGCCAGCAGCCTGGGACACTCCATGGCAGATACGCAGTATTTT.

This chain joins TRBV4-3 and TRBJ1-2, with 11 bases fitting TRBD1. CDR1 and CDR2 (germline): LGHNA, YSLEER. CDR3 length: 16 amino acids. V lost 1 base and J lost 8; bases outside the gene matches: 9. This CDR3 reads CASSQVVLDRGPGYTF. The CDR3 coding sequence is TGCGCCAGCAGCCAAGTGGTGTTGGACAGGGGGCCGGGCTACACCTTC.

V and J are TRBV29-1 and TRBJ1-4, with D possibly matching TRBD1 (5 bases). CDR1 and CDR2 from the germline V gene are SQVTM and ANQGSEA. The CDR3 is made up of 13 amino acids. With 5 bases removed from V and 7 bases from J, the gap between germline ends came to 14 bases. As DNA, the CDR3 is TGCAGCGTTAGCCTGGGGGGTGTTGAAAAACTGTTTTTT. This sequence encodes CSVSLGGVEKLFF.

The table lists this clonotype with a few counts. The chain couples TRBV6-1 to TRBJ2-1; 7 nucleotides match TRBD2. From germline, CDR1 is MNHNS and CDR2 SASEGT. The CDR3 totals 13 residues. Trimming cost V 8 bases and J 5 bases; bases outside gene matches: 6. CDR3 sequence: CASRRGEHNEQFF. The CDR3 DNA sequence: TGTGCCAGCCGTCGGGGGGAGCACAATGAGCAGTTCTTC.

This clonotype occurred a few times. Here the CDR3 reads CSARSFRTSAEETQYF. As DNA, the CDR3 is TGCAGTGCTAGGAGTTTCCGGACTAGCGCTGAAGAGACCCAGTACTTC. The genes are TRBV20-1 and TRBJ2-5; 9 nucleotides match TRBD2. The CDR3 sequence is 16 residues long. The V and J ends lost 3 bases and 3 bases, in that order; junction bases with no gene match: 11. Looked up from germline, CDR1 is DFQATT and CDR2 is SNEGSKA (reference sequence).

The chain carries TRBV28 and TRBJ2-1; D is unresolved. CDR3 length equals 13 residues. Germline-derived CDR1 and CDR2 are MDHEN and SYDVKM. V lost 6 bases, J lost 1 base, and 7 bases lay in between. Here the CDR3 DNA reads TGTGCCAGCAGAGGCAGATCCTACAATGAGCAGTTCTTC. This encodes CASRGRSYNEQFF.

The chain uses TRBV20-1 and TRBJ2-5, with D tentatively TRBD2 (7 bases). Trimming cost V 0 bases and J 4 bases, with 15 bases left between them. Germline values: CDR1 DFQATT, CDR2 SNEGSKA (reference sequence). The length of the CDR3 is 15 residues. The CDR3 nucleotides read TGCAGTGCTAGAGACCCGGGGAGGGGGACAGAGACCCAGTACTTC. It yields the protein CSARDPGRGTETQYF.

The CDR3 here is CASSLASGRIENIQYF. As DNA, the CDR3 is TGCGCCAGCAGCTTGGCGTCGGGGCGGATAGAAAACATTCAGTACTTC. The chain uses TRBV5-1 and TRBJ2-4; D possibly matches TRBD1 or TRBD2 (5 bases each). This CDR3 is built from 16 residues. Deletions cut 0 bases from V and 5 bases from J, with 15 bases between. Germline loops: CDR1 SGHRS, CDR2 YFSETQ.

This chain joins TRBV29-1 and TRBJ1-1; TRBD1 aligns across 7 bases. The CDR3 spans 14 residues. With 4 bases clipped from V and 0 bases from J, the junction kept 5 bases outside the gene matches. The germline V gene has CDR1 SQVTM and CDR2 ANQGSEA. CDR3: CSVARGTLNTEAFF. Here the CDR3 DNA reads TGCAGCGTTGCCAGGGGGACCCTGAACACTGAAGCTTTCTTT.

This clonotype was seen at least ten times. The V call is TRBV7-9, the J call TRBJ2-7; D is ambiguous. V gave up 0 bases and J gave up 10 bases, with 7 bases separating them. CDR1 is SEHNR and CDR2 is FQNEAQ in the germline V gene (reference sequence). The CDR3 extends over 11 amino acids. CDR3 in DNA: TGTGCCAGCAGCTTAGCGGAAATTCAGTACTTC. As protein: CASSLAEIQYF.

This clonotype was picked up many times. This rearrangement joins TRBV2 to TRBJ2-5; 7 nucleotides line up with TRBD1. V was clipped by 3 bases and J by 6 bases; unmatched bases: 4. Per the germline V gene, CDR1 is SNHLY and CDR2 is FYNNEI. The CDR3 runs to 13 residues. CDR3 amino acids: CASSDDRVKTQYF. CDR3 in DNA: TGTGCCAGCAGTGATGACAGGGTTAAGACCCAGTACTTC.

This clonotype occurred many times. The rearrangement joins TRBV9 to TRBJ2-2; D unresolved. Per the germline V gene, CDR1 is SGDLS and CDR2 is YYNGEE. The CDR3 is made up of 15 amino acids. V lost 4 bases, J lost 3 bases, and 13 bases lay in between. CDR3 sequence: CASSPVVGDTGELFF. The CDR3 nucleotides read TGTGCCAGCAGCCCCGTCGTAGGAGACACCGGGGAGCTGTTTTTT.

This clonotype was picked up many times. The rearrangement links TRBV28 to TRBJ1-3; D perhaps matches TRBD1 (5 bases). The germline V gene encodes CDR1 MDHEN and CDR2 SYDVKM. V lost 3 bases and J lost 2, with 8 bases in between. This CDR3 has 14 residues. CDR3 nucleotides: TGTGCCAGCAGTTTTTCAGGGACTGGAAACACCATATATTTT. Translating gives CASSFSGTGNTIYF.

The chain couples TRBV4-2 to TRBJ2-7; D is uncertain. The CDR3 has 14 residues. The V gene's germline CDR1 is LGHNA and CDR2 YNFKEQ. Trimming cost V 4 bases and J 0 bases, with 10 bases left between them. The CDR3 nucleotides are TGTGCCAGCAGCCCGCCGGAGAGCTCCTACGAGCAGTACTTC. Encoded protein: CASSPPESSYEQYF.

At least ten counts were recorded for this clonotype. The J gene is TRBJ1-2, the V gene TRBV18; unclear D gene. V was pared by 3 bases and J by 4 bases, with 12 bases between. The CDR3 contains 14 residues. In germline, CDR1 is KGHSH, CDR2 LQKENI. DNA of the CDR3: TGTGCCAGCTCACCTACGCGGGAGTCCTATGGCTACACCTTC. It codes for CASSPTRESYGYTF.

This clonotype came up many times. The V and J genes are TRBV5-1 and TRBJ2-3; D unclear. The CDR3 spans 14 residues. V was clipped by 4 bases and J by 3 bases, with 12 bases between them. Germline-derived CDR1 and CDR2 are SGHRS and YFSETQ. The CDR3 DNA reads TGCGCCAGCAGCATCGCGTATGGTACAGATACGCAGTATTTT. It specifies CASSIAYGTDTQYF.

At least ten counts were recorded for this clonotype. This sequence joins TRBV27 and TRBJ2-2; D gene unclear. In germline, CDR1 is MNHEY, CDR2 SMNVEV (reference sequence). CDR3 length: 13 residues. Trimming stripped 1 base from V and 5 bases from J, with 5 bases between. The CDR3: CASSLFQTGELFF. CDR3 bases: TGTGCCAGCAGTTTATTTCAGACCGGGGAGCTGTTTTTT.

Many counts were recorded for this clonotype. The chain uses TRBV5-1 and TRBJ2-7, with 8 bases that match TRBD1. The germline gives CDR1 SGHRS, CDR2 YFSETQ. The CDR3 sequence is 18 residues long. After removal of 2 bases from V and 3 bases from J, the junction contained 16 bases not matched to a gene. The DNA of the CDR3 is TGCGCCAGCAGCTTTGCGCAGGGGGCAACCTTAGCGCGCTACGAGCAGTACTTC. Translating gives CASSFAQGATLARYEQYF.

This rearrangement joins TRBV3-1 to TRBJ2-3; the D gene is possibly TRBD1 (6 bases). Trimming removed 5 bases at V and 4 bases at J, with 13 bases between. The CDR3 has 14 residues. Germline assignment: CDR1 LGHDT and CDR2 YNNKEL (reference sequence). The CDR3 spells CASSSEGVSDTQYF. CDR3 sequence (DNA): TGTGCCAGCAGCTCTGAGGGGGTTTCAGATACGCAGTATTTT.